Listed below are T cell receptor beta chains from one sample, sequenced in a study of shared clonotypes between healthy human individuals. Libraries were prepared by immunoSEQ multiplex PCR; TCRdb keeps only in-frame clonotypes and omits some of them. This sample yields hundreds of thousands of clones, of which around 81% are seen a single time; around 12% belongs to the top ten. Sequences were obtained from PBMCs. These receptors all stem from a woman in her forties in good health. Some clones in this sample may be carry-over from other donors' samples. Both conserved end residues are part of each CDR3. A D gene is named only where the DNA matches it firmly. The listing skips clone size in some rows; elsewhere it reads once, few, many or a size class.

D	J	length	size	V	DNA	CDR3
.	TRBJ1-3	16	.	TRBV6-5	TGTGCCAGCAGTTACTCGAGCAGCGGCTCTGGAAACACCATATATTTT	CASSYSSSGSGNTIYF
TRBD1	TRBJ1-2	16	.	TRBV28	TGTGCCAGCAGCCCCCTGGGACAGGGATCTAACTATGGCTACACCTTC	CASSPLGQGSNYGYTF
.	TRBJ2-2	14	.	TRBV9	TGTGCCAGCAGCGTAGACGGGAACACCGGGGAGCTGTTTTTT	CASSVDGNTGELFF
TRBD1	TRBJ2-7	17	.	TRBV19	TGTGCCAGTAGTGGACAGATATCCGGGACAGGGGGACTCGAGCAGTACTTC	CASSGQISGTGGLEQYF
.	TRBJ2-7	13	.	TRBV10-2	TGCGCCAGCCGGGGAAGGCAAGTCTACGAGCAGTACTTC	CASRGRQVYEQYF
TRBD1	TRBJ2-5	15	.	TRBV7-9	TGTGCCAGCAGCCAATGGGACAGGGGACGAGAGACCCAGTACTTC	CASSQWDRGRETQYF
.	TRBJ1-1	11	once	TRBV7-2	TGTGCCAGCAGTTTCTATACTGAAGCTTTCTTT	CASSFYTEAFF
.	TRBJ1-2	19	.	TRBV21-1	TGTGCCAGCAGCAAAAGGAACACCCCGGGACAGGTCTATGCAGGTGGCTACACCTTC	CASSKRNTPGQVYAGGYTF
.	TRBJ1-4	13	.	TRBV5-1	TGCGCCAGCAGCCCGTCGCTGGATGAAAAACTGTTTTTT	CASSPSLDEKLFF
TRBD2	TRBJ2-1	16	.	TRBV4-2	TGTGCCAGCAGCCAAGATTGGTCTAGCGGTGGGACTGAGCAGTTCTTC	CASSQDWSSGGTEQFF
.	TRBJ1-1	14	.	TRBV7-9	TGTGCCAGCAAGCTCGTATCAGATTACACTGAAGCTTTCTTT	CASKLVSDYTEAFF
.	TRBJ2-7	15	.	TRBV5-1	TGCGCCAGCAGCTTGGGGCCGGGACGGAATACGGAGCAGTACTTC	CASSLGPGRNTEQYF
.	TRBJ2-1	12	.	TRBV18	TGTGCCAGCTCACCCCGTCCCGGAGAGCAGTTCTTC	CASSPRPGEQFF
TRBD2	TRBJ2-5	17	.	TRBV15	TGTGCCACCAGTCTGACTAGCGGGAGAAATGGGTTGGAGACCCAGTACTTC	CATSLTSGRNGLETQYF
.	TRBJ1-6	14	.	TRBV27	TGTGCCAGCAGTCGCAGACAGTCGGAGTCACCCCTCCACTTT	CASSRRQSESPLHF
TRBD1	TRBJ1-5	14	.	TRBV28	TGTGCCAGCAGTCCTGGACAGGGCGGTGAGCCCCAGCATTTT	CASSPGQGGEPQHF
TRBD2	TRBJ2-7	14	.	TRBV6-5	TGTGCCAGCAGTCCGACGGCGGGAGACTACGAGCAGTACTTC	CASSPTAGDYEQYF
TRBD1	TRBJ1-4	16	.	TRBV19	TGTGCCAGTACCGACAGGGCCAAAGCAACTAATGAAAAACTGTTTTTT	CASTDRAKATNEKLFF
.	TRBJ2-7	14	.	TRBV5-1	TGCGCCAGCAGACCCGCGACCGTGTTGGGGGAGCAGTACTTC	CASRPATVLGEQYF
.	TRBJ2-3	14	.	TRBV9	TGTGCCAGCAGCGTAACGGGGCAGCACGATACGCAGTATTTT	CASSVTGQHDTQYF
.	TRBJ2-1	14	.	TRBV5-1	TGCGCCAGCAGCTTGGACACAAAGTACAATGAGCAGTTCTTC	CASSLDTKYNEQFF
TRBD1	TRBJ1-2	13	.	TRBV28	TGTGCCAGCAGACCGGACAGGGACTATGGCTACACCTTC	CASRPDRDYGYTF
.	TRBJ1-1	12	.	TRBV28	TGTGCCAGCTGGGACACCACTACTGAAGCTTTCTTT	CASWDTTTEAFF
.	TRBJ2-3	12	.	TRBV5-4	TGTGCCAGCAGCCTCCCCACAGATACGCAGTATTTT	CASSLPTDTQYF
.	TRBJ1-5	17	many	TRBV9	TGTGCCAGCAGCAAGTTTCCCTGGGCGGGGAGCAATCAGCCCCAGCATTTT	CASSKFPWAGSNQPQHF
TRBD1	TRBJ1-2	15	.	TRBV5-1	TGCGCCAGCAGCGCACTACAGGGGGCTAACTATGGCTACACCTTC	CASSALQGANYGYTF
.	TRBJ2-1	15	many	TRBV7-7	TGTGCTAGCAGCCCCCTACGAAGAGACGGAAATGAGCAGTTCTTC	CASSPLRRDGNEQFF
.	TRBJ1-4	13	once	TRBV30	TGTGCCAGAGCCGGGACATACAATGAAAAACTGTTTTTT	CARAGTYNEKLFF
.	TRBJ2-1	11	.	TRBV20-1	TGCAGTGCTAGAGCGGACGGGGAGCAGTTCTTC	CSARADGEQFF
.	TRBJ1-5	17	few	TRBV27	TGTGCCAGCAGTTTTTTATTTAGTCCCACGGAGAGGCAGCCCCAGCATTTT	CASSFLFSPTERQPQHF
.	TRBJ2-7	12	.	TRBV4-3	TGCGCCAGCAGCCAGCTAGGTGGGGAGCAGTACTTC	CASSQLGGEQYF
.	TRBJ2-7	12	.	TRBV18	TGTGCCAGCTCACCGACACTATACGAGCAGTACTTC	CASSPTLYEQYF
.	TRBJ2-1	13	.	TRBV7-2	TGTGCCAGCAGCCGAACTACCTACAATGAGCAGTTCTTC	CASSRTTYNEQFF
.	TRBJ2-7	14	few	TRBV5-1	TGCGCCAGCAGCTTGATTGGAGGGGAAGACGAGCAGTACTTC	CASSLIGGEDEQYF
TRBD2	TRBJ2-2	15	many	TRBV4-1	TGCGCCAGCAGCCAACCGGGACTAGCCACCGGGGAGCTGTTTTTT	CASSQPGLATGELFF
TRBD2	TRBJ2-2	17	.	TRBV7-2	TGTGCCAGCAGCCCACGACGGACTAGCGGGAACACCGGGGAGCTGTTTTTT	CASSPRRTSGNTGELFF
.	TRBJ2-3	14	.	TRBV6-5	TGTGCCACCTCCCGGGGAACCCGGGAGGATACGCAGTATTTT	CATSRGTREDTQYF
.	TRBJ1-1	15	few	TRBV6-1	TGTGCCAGCAGTGACGGGGGATTCGTTGGGATTGAAGCTTTCTTT	CASSDGGFVGIEAFF
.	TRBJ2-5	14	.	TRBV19	TGTGCCAGTAGTAGGTCGGCGAGCCAAGAGACCCAGTACTTC	CASSRSASQETQYF
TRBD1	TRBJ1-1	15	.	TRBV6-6	TGTGCCAGCAGTTCGGGACAGGGGTTTTACACTGAAGCTTTCTTT	CASSSGQGFYTEAFF
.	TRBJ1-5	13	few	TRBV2	TGTGCCAGCAGTGTATGGGTATTCAAGCCCCAGCATTTT	CASSVWVFKPQHF
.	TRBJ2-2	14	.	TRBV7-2	TGTGCCAGCAGCTCCCCCGGGAACACCGGGGAGCTGTTTTTT	CASSSPGNTGELFF
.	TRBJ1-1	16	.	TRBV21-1	TGTGCCAGCAGCAAAGCGCTTGTACAGGAGAACACTGAAGCTTTCTTT	CASSKALVQENTEAFF
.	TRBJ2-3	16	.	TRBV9	TGTGCCAGCAGCGTAGGCTTACAGTGGGGCGTAGATACGCAGTATTTT	CASSVGLQWGVDTQYF
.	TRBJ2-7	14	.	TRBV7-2	TGTGCCAGCAGCCGCCCCGGGGCAACTTACGAGCAGTACTTC	CASSRPGATYEQYF
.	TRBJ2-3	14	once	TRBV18	TGTGCCAGCTCACCAAGTGGGTCCACAGATACGCAGTATTTT	CASSPSGSTDTQYF